The 28 T cell receptor beta chains below were found in one sample sequenced in a study of T-cell reconstitution after alpha-beta-depleted transplantation in children (dated by TCRdb to the mid-2010s). Library preparation used PCR. For sequencing, an Illumina HiSeq 2500 was employed. TCR library preparation used molecular barcoding, with unique molecular identifiers applied to normalize quantification of the TCRbeta repertoire. TCRdb reprocessed the public reads (quality trimming at Q25 with fastp, clone calling with MiXCR) and kept in-frame beta chains. Rows are combined by CDR3 protein, so each entry shows the most common genes and DNA. Recorded for this sample are about 78,000 distinct CDR3 sequences; 12% to 15% of them occurred a single time. 25% to 35% of the sample rests with the top ten. The sample's treatment or condition label, in plain terms: allogeneic hematopoietic cell transplantation with graft depleted of TCRalphabeta T cells and CD19 B cells.

The sequenced sample was PBMCs, mostly from graft donor cells, obtained 180 days after TCRalphabeta/CD19-depleted stem cell transplant. Every receptor here comes from a male patient between 2 and 10 years old who had a stem cell transplant for acute lymphoblastic leukemia, so the T cells may come from the graft donor.

This clonotype was seen repeatedly, ten times or more. J is TRBJ1-1 and V is TRBV9; D not certain. This CDR3 spans 15 amino acids. Germline CDR1 and CDR2: SGDLS and YYNGEE. Trimming removed 4 bases at V and 4 bases at J, with 17 bases between. The chain's CDR3 is CASSSSGSIGTEAFF. CDR3 in DNA: TGTGCCAGCAGCTCTAGTGGGAGTATCGGCACTGAAGCTTTCTTT.

In regard to this clonotype: An end of the junction does not agree with germline; a read error may underlie this. The chain employs TRBV12-3 or TRBV12-4 and TRBJ2-1, with TRBD1 matching 8 bases. This CDR3 spans 16 amino acids. CDR3 coding DNA: TGTGCCAGCAGTTCTTTTCCCGGGACCGGACAGGGTGAGCAGCTCTTC. Translated: CASSSFPGTGQGEQLF.

The genes are TRBV10-3 and TRBJ2-1; D perhaps matches TRBD1 (6 bases). The V end was cut by 7 bases, the J end by 1 base, with 11 bases between. This CDR3 has 14 amino acids. Germline V gene data show CDR1 as ENHRY and CDR2 as SYGVKD. CDR3 region: CAITDRTSYNEQFF. The CDR3 nucleotides read TGTGCCATCACCGACAGGACTTCCTACAATGAGCAGTTCTTC.

The table lists this clonotype with a few counts. The rearrangement links TRBV7-2 to TRBJ1-2, with 8 bases lining up with TRBD1. This CDR3 region has 15 residues. After removal of 1 base from V and 8 bases from J, the junction contained 9 bases not matched to a gene. Germline CDR1 reads SGHTA; CDR2 reads FQGNSA. CDR3 region: CASSLDPRTGNGYTF. CDR3 coding DNA: TGTGCCAGCAGCTTAGACCCTCGGACAGGGAACGGCTACACCTTC.

V is TRBV28 and J is TRBJ1-1; 7 nucleotides line up with TRBD1. V shed 5 bases, J shed 4 bases, and the junction held 16 bases outside the gene matches. The germline gives CDR1 MDHEN, CDR2 SYDVKM. This CDR3 has 17 amino acids. The CDR3, as DNA: TGTGCCAGCAGTCTAGCCGGAGGAACAGGGGACGGCACTGAAGCTTTCTTT. It yields the protein CASSLAGGTGDGTEAFF.

This clonotype was counted at least ten times. The V gene is TRBV7-9, the J gene TRBJ2-4, with D hard to call. Between the trimmed V and J ends, which lost 3 bases and 5 bases, there was a span of 8 bases. The germline V gene has CDR1 SEHNR and CDR2 FQNEAQ (reference sequence). This CDR3 contains 13 residues. The CDR3 region has the DNA TGTGCCAGCAGCTTGGCTCAGGAAAACATTCAGTACTTC. As protein: CASSLAQENIQYF.

This clonotype came up many times. This chain joins TRBV7-2 and TRBJ2-5; no firm D call. V was cut by 4 bases and J by 5 bases, with 17 bases left in between. The CDR3 is 15 amino acids. Germline V CDR1 and CDR2: SGHTA, FQGNSA. Here the CDR3 reads CASSSLSSPVETQYF. As DNA, the CDR3 is TGTGCCAGCAGCTCCCTAAGCAGTCCGGTGGAGACCCAGTACTTC.

This clonotype was detected many times. This chain uses TRBV9 with TRBJ2-7, with 8 positions matching TRBD2. The V and J ends lost 5 bases and 5 bases, in that order; junction bases with no gene match: 6. Germline loops: CDR1 SGDLS, CDR2 YYNGEE. There are 13 residues in the CDR3. CDR3 region: CASSRAGGDEQYF. In DNA form, the CDR3 reads TGTGCCAGCAGTAGGGCGGGAGGAGACGAGCAGTACTTC.

The rearrangement uses TRBV20-1 and TRBJ2-5, with a possible D match to TRBD1 (7 bases). CDR3 length: 15 residues. Trimming removed 4 bases at V and 5 bases at J, with 20 bases between. The germline V gene encodes CDR1 DFQATT and CDR2 SNEGSKA (reference sequence). The CDR3 DNA reads as TGCAGTGCTAACAGTTGGAGGGGGCGCGGGGAGACCCAGTACTTC. Translating gives CSANSWRGRGETQYF.

The CDR3 is CASSPHRPGLAADTQYF. The CDR3 DNA sequence: TGCGCCAGCAGCCCCCACCGACCGGGACTAGCGGCAGATACGCAGTATTTT. The V and J genes are TRBV4-3 and TRBJ2-3, with 11 bases that match TRBD2. The germline gives CDR1 LGHNA, CDR2 YSLEER. The CDR3 sequence is 17 residues long. The V segment lost 4 bases and the J segment 4 bases; nucleotides outside the gene matches: 10.

This sequence joins TRBV15 and TRBJ2-3; the match to TRBD1 covers 9 bases. Germline trimming cut 0 bases from V and 6 bases from J; bases unmatched to any gene: 7. CDR1 is LNHNV, CDR2 YYDKDF, per germline (reference sequence). This CDR3 is 16 amino acids long. The chain's CDR3 is CATSREGDRATDTQYF. In nucleotides, the CDR3 is TGTGCCACCAGCAGAGAAGGGGACAGGGCAACGGATACGCAGTATTTT.

This clonotype was counted between two and nine times. This chain uses TRBV4-3 with TRBJ2-1; 8 bases fit TRBD1. CDR1 LGHNA and CDR2 YSLEER come from the germline V gene. The CDR3 runs to 15 residues. The ends lost 3 bases at V and 6 bases at J; junction bases unmatched: 7. CDR3 sequence reads: CASSHLTGAGNEQFF. For the CDR3, the DNA is TGCGCCAGCAGCCACTTGACAGGGGCGGGCAATGAGCAGTTCTTC.

This chain joins TRBV19 and TRBJ2-2, with D perhaps matching TRBD1 or TRBD2 (5 bases each). This CDR3 region has 15 residues. Germline CDR1 is LNHDA and CDR2 is SQIVND (reference sequence). V shed 7 bases and J shed 6 bases, with 18 bases lying between them. The CDR3 DNA sequence: TGTGCCAGTAAGAGGGACGGGGTCTTCCCCGGGGAGCTGTTTTTT. Protein product: CASKRDGVFPGELFF.

Ten or more counts support this clonotype. V is TRBV12-3 or TRBV12-4 and J is TRBJ1-1, with D hard to call. CDR3 size: 12 residues. The germline V and J ends were trimmed by 5 bases and 2 bases, with 6 bases remaining between them. Written as DNA, the CDR3 is TGTGCCAGCAGTCCTGGAAACACTGAAGCTTTCTTT. Translated, it gives CASSPGNTEAFF.

This clonotype occurred a few times. The chain recombines TRBV5-6 with TRBJ2-5, with a weak D call TRBD1 (7 bases). Between the trimmed V and J ends, which lost 1 base and 5 bases, there was a span of 12 bases. The V gene's germline CDR1 is SGHDT and CDR2 YYEEEE. The CDR3 runs 14 residues. The DNA of the CDR3 is TGTGCCAGCAGCTTGTTCCAGGGGGGTGAGACCCAGTACTTC. Encoded protein: CASSLFQGGETQYF.

The J gene is TRBJ1-1, the V gene TRBV7-9; 8 bases match TRBD1. CDR1 is SEHNR, CDR2 FQNEAQ, per germline (reference sequence). Losses at the gene ends were 1 base for V and 5 bases for J; bases not matched to a gene: 9. The length of the CDR3 is 16 residues. For the CDR3, the DNA is TGTGCCAGCAGCTTAGGCCAGGGGGCTAAATGGACTGAAGCTTTCTTT. It is translated as CASSLGQGAKWTEAFF.

This clonotype was seen a handful of times. V and J are TRBV11-2 and TRBJ2-7; no firm D call. The germline V gene has CDR1 SGHAT and CDR2 FQNNGV. The CDR3 consists of 12 residues. V lost 3 bases to trimming and J lost 3 bases, with 6 bases between them. CDR3 DNA sequence: TGTGCCAGCAGCTTCTGGGGCTACGAGCAGTACTTC. Its translation is CASSFWGYEQYF.

This clonotype was found many times. The J gene is TRBJ2-1, the V gene TRBV20-1; TRBD2 agrees at 10 bases. V lost 2 bases and J lost 8; bases outside the gene matches: 6. Looked up from germline, CDR1 is DFQATT and CDR2 is SNEGSKA (reference sequence). The CDR3 sequence is 14 residues long. The CDR3 nucleotides read TGCAGTGCTAGATCTCCTAGCGGGAGCGATGAGCAGTTCTTC. Protein: CSARSPSGSDEQFF.

This clonotype was seen ten or more times. The chain uses TRBV24-1 and TRBJ2-7; D is unresolved. From germline, CDR1 is KGHDR and CDR2 SFDVKD. CDR3 size: 15 residues. Trimming took 4 bases from V and 6 from J, leaving 18 bases between them. The CDR3 region is CATSDRSLTLGEQYF. CDR3 DNA: TGTGCCACCAGTGACCGCTCCCTTACACTGGGCGAGCAGTACTTC.

This clonotype appeared a single time. The rearrangement uses TRBV7-6 and TRBJ1-4; tentative D call: TRBD1 (6 bases). The V and J ends lost 1 base and 5 bases respectively, with 11 bases between them. Per germline, CDR1 SGHVS and CDR2 FNYEAQ. CDR3 length: 15 residues. The DNA for the CDR3 is TGTGCCAGCAGCTTAGGGGCAGGGGCGAATGAAAAACTGTTTTTT. This translates into CASSLGAGANEKLFF.

The gene calls are TRBV18 and TRBJ2-1, with 7 bases that match TRBD2. CDR1 and CDR2 (germline): KGHSH, LQKENI. V dropped 8 bases and J dropped 0; count of bases not matched to a gene: 7. The length of the CDR3 is 15 residues. This chain's CDR3 is CASALGGSSYNEQFF. DNA for the CDR3: TGTGCCAGCGCTTTGGGGGGGAGCTCCTACAATGAGCAGTTCTTC.

The chain combines TRBV19 with TRBJ2-1; TRBD2 aligns across 12 bases. The germline CDR1 and CDR2 sequences are LNHDA and SQIVND (reference sequence). The junction had 6 bases not matched to a gene; V was cut back by 6 bases and J by 9 bases. The CDR3 loop spans 14 amino acids. The DNA for the CDR3 is TGTGCCAGTAGCTGGGGACTAGCGGGTGCTGAGCAGTTCTTC. Translating gives CASSWGLAGAEQFF.

The V and J genes are TRBV18 and TRBJ1-2; D unclear. The CDR3 is 14 residues long. V was shortened by 1 base and J by 8 bases, with 14 bases between the two germline ends. In germline, CDR1 is KGHSH, CDR2 LQKENI. The CDR3 DNA follows: TGTGCCAGCTCACCACGTAAGGTCCACCACGGCTACACCTTC. It translates to CASSPRKVHHGYTF.

The chain couples TRBV7-6 to TRBJ2-2; TRBD2 aligns across 13 bases. The CDR3 loop spans 16 amino acids. J was trimmed by 4 bases and V by 5 bases; bases with no gene match: 4. In germline, CDR1 is SGHVS, CDR2 FNYEAQ. The CDR3 DNA sequence: TGTGCCAGCAGCCTACGGACTAGCGGGAGCACCGGGGAGCTGTTTTTT. This codes for CASSLRTSGSTGELFF.

The gene calls are TRBV7-9 and TRBJ2-7; TRBD2 matches 15 bases. The V gene's germline CDR1 is SEHNR and CDR2 FQNEAQ (reference sequence). This CDR3 region has 15 residues. With 5 bases clipped from V and 3 bases from J, the junction kept 2 bases outside the gene matches. As DNA, the CDR3 is TGTGCCAGCAGCAGGACTAGCGGGAGGGTCTACGAGCAGTACTTC. It specifies CASSRTSGRVYEQYF.

The chain recombines TRBV6-5 with TRBJ2-7, with D possibly being TRBD1 (7 bases). The CDR3 totals 16 residues. Germline loops: CDR1 MNHEY, CDR2 SVGAGI. V lost 0 bases and J lost 5, with 17 bases in between. The CDR3, as DNA: TGTGCCAGCAGTTACTCGGACAGCCCAGGGGGGAACGAGCAGTACTTC. Translated, it gives CASSYSDSPGGNEQYF.

This clonotype turned up a few times. The V and J genes are TRBV11-2 and TRBJ2-6; 7 bases align to TRBD1. Germline CDR1 SGHAT, CDR2 FQNNGV. Trimming took 5 bases from V and 4 from J; bases not matched to a gene: 8. The CDR3 runs to 16 residues. CDR3 nucleotide sequence: TGTGCCAGCAGCGGGGAGACAGGGCCCGGGGCCAACGTCCTGACTTTC. This encodes CASSGETGPGANVLTF. The full variable domain, in which reference TRBV11-2 and TRBJ2-6 provide the parts outside the CDR3, is EAGVAQSPRYKIIEKRQSVAFWCNPISGHATLYWYQQILGQGPKLLIQFQNNGVVDDSQLPKDRFSAERLKGVDSTLKIQPAKLEDSAVYLCASSGETGPGANVLTFGAGSRLTVL.

This clonotype has a handful of counts. The rearrangement joins TRBV29-1 to TRBJ2-3, with D possibly TRBD1 on 5 matching bases. Trimming cost V 6 bases and J 2 bases, with 15 bases left between them. This CDR3 comprises 14 residues. Germline CDR1 and CDR2: SQVTM and ANQGSEA. CDR3 sequence (DNA): TGCAGCGTCGCTGAGGTCAGGGACACAGATACGCAGTATTTT. This translates into CSVAEVRDTDTQYF.